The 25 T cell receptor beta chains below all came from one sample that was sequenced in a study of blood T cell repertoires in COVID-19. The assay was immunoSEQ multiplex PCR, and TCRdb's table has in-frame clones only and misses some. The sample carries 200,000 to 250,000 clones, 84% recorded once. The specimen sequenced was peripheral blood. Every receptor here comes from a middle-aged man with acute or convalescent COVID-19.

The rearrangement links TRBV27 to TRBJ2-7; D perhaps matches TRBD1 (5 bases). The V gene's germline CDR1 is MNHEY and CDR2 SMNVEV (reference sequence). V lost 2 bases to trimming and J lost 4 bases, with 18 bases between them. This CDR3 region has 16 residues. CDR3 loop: CASSLRGTIGLYEQYF. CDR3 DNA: TGTGCCAGCAGTTTAAGGGGCACGATCGGGCTTTACGAGCAGTACTTC.

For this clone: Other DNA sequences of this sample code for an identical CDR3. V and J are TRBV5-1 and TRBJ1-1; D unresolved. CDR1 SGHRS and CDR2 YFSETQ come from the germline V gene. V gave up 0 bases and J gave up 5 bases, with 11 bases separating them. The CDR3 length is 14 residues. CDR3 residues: CASSLGGGRTEAFF. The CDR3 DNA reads TGCGCCAGCAGCTTGGGTGGAGGGAGGACTGAAGCTTTCTTT.

The CDR3 here is CASSPPSGRHYNEQFF. In DNA form, the CDR3 reads TGTGCCAGCAGCCCCCCTAGCGGGAGGCATTACAATGAGCAGTTCTTC. The rearrangement joins TRBV7-9 to TRBJ2-1; 11 nucleotides align to TRBD2. The CDR3 totals 16 residues. The trim removed 5 bases at V and 4 bases at J, leaving 7 bases unmatched. Looked up from germline, CDR1 is SEHNR and CDR2 is FQNEAQ (reference sequence). The full variable domain, in which reference TRBV7-9 and TRBJ2-1 provide the parts outside the CDR3, is DTGVSQNPRHKITKRGQNVTFRCDPISEHNRLYWYRQTLGQGPEFLTYFQNEAQLEKSRLLSDRFSAERPKGSFSTLEIQRTEQGDSAMYLCASSPPSGRHYNEQFFGPGTRLTVL.

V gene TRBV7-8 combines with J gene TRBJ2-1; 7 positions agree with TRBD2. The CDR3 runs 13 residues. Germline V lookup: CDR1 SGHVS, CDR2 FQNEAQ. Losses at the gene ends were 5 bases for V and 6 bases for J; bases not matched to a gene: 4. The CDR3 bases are TGTGCCAGCAGCGGACTAGTCGGCAATGAGCAGTTCTTC. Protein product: CASSGLVGNEQFF.

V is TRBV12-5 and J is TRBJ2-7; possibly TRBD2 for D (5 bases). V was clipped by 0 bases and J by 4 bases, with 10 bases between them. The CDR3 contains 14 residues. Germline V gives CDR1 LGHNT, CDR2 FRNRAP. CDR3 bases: TGTGCTAGTGGTTTGGTACCCGGGGTTTACGAGCAGTACTTC. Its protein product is CASGLVPGVYEQYF.

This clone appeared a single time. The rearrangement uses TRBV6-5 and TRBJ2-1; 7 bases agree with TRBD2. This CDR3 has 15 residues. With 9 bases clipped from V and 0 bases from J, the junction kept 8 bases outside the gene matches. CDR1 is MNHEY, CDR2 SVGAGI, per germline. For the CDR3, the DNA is TGTGCCAGTTTCGGGGGGTCGAACTCCTACAATGAGCAGTTCTTC. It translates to CASFGGSNSYNEQFF.

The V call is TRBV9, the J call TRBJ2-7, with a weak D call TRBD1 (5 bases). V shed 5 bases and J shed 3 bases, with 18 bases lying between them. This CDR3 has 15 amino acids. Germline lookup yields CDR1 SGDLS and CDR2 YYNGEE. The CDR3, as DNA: TGTGCCAGCAGTGAACAGGCCACCCTGGGCTACGAGCAGTACTTC. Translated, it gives CASSEQATLGYEQYF.

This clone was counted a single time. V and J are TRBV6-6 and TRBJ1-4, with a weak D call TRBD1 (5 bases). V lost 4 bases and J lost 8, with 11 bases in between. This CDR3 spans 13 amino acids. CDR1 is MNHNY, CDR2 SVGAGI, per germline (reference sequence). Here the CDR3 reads CASSFRGGEKLFF. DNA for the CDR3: TGTGCCAGCAGTTTCCGGGGGGGAGAAAAACTGTTTTTT.

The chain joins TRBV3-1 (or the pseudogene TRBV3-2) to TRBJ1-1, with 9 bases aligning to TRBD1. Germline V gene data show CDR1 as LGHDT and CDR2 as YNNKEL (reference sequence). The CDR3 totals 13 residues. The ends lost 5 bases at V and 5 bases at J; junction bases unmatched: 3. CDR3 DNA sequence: TGTGCCAGCAGCTACAGGGGGCGAACTGAAGCTTTCTTT. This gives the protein CASSYRGRTEAFF.

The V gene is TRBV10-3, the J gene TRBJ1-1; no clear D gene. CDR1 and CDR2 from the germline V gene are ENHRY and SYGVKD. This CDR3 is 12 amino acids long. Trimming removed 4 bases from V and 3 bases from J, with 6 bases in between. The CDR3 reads CAISASDTEAFF. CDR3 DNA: TGTGCCATCAGTGCTTCGGACACTGAAGCTTTCTTT.

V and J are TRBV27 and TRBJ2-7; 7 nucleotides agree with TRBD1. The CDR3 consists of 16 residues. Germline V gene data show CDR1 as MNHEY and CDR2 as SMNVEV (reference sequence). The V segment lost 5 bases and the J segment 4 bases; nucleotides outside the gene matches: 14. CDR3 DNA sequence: TGTGCCAGCAGTCTACACACAGGGGAGATACCATACGAGCAGTACTTC. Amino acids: CASSLHTGEIPYEQYF.

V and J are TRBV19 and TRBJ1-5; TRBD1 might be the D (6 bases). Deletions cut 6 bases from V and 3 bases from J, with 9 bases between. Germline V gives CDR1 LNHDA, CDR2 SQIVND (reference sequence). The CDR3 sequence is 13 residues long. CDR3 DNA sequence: TGTGCCAGTAGAGACAGGAACAATCAGCCCCAGCATTTT. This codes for CASRDRNNQPQHF.

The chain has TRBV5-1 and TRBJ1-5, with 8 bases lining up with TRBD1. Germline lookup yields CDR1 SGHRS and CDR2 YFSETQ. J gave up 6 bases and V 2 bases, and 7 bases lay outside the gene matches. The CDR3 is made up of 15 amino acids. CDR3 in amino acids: CASSLQGGVGQPQHF. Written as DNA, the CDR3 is TGCGCCAGCAGCTTACAGGGGGGGGTCGGTCAGCCCCAGCATTTT.

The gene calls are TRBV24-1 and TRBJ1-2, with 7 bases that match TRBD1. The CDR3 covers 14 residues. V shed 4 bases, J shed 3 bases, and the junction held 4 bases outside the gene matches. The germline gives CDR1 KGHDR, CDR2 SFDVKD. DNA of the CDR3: TGTGCCACCAGTGACTATGACAGGGACTATGGCTACACCTTC. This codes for CATSDYDRDYGYTF.

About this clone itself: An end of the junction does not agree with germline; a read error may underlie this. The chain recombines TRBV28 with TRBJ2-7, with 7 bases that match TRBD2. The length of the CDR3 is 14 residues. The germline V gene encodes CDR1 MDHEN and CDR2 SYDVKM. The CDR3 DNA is TGTGCCGGCAGCCCGGGTCCGGGAGGCTACGAGCAGTACTTC. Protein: CAGSPGPGGYEQYF.

The CDR3 nucleotides are TGTGCCAGTAGTATAGCTGCGGCAGGGGGTAACACTGAAGCTTTCTTT. Its protein is CASSIAAAGGNTEAFF. The rearrangement links TRBV19 to TRBJ1-1; the match to TRBD1 covers 7 bases. J lost 2 bases, V lost 1 base, and 7 bases had no gene match. Germline CDR1 LNHDA, CDR2 SQIVND (reference sequence). The CDR3 spans 16 residues.

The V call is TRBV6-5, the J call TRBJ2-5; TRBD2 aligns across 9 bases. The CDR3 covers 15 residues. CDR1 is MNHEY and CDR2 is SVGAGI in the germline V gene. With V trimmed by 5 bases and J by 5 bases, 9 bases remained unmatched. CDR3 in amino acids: CASSTGLARGETQYF. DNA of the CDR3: TGTGCCAGCAGTACGGGACTAGCTAGGGGGGAGACCCAGTACTTC.

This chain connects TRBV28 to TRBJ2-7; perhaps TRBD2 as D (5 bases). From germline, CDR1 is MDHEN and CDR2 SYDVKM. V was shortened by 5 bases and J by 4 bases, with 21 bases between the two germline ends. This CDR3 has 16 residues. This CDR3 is CASSHFDAGEGYEQYF. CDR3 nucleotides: TGTGCCAGCAGTCACTTCGACGCCGGAGAGGGATACGAGCAGTACTTC.

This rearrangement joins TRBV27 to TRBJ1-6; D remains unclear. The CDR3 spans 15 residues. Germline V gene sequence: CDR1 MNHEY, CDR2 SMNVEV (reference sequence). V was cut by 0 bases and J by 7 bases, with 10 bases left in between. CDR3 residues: CASSLSKFGNSPLHF. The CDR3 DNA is TGTGCCAGCAGTTTATCAAAATTCGGGAATTCACCCCTCCACTTT.

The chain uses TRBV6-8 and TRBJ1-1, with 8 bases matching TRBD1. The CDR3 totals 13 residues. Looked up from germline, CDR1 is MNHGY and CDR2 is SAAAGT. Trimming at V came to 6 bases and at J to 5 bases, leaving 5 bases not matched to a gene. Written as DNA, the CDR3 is TGTGCCAGCAGCTGGACAGGGAGAACTGAAGCTTTCTTT. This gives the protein CASSWTGRTEAFF.

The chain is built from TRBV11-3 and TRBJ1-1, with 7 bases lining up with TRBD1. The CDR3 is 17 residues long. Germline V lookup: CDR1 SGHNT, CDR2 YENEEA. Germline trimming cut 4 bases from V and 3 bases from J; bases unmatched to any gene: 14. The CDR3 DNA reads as TGTGCCAGCAGCTCAGCCAACAGGGGCGGAGTGGACACTGAAGCTTTCTTT. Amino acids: CASSSANRGGVDTEAFF.

The CDR3 spells CASSPGTSGIEQYF. The CDR3 DNA is TGCGCCAGCAGCCCCGGGACTAGCGGGATCGAGCAGTACTTC. This chain links TRBV5-1 with TRBJ2-7; TRBD2 matches at 13 bases. Germline values: CDR1 SGHRS, CDR2 YFSETQ. There are 14 residues in the CDR3. V was pared by 4 bases and J by 6 bases, with 4 bases of the junction left unmatched.

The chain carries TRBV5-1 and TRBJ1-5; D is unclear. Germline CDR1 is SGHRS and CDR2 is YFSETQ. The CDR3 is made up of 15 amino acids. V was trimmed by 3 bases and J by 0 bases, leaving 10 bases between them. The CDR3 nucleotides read TGCGCCAGCAGCTGGGCAGGAAATAGCAATCAGCCCCAGCATTTT. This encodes CASSWAGNSNQPQHF.

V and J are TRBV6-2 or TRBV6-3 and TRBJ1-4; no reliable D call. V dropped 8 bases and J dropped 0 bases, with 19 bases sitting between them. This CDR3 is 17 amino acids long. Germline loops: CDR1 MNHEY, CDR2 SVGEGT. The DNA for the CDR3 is TGTGCCAGCCGCCCTTACTCGTATCGAGCAACTAATGAAAAACTGTTTTTT. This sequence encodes CASRPYSYRATNEKLFF.

CDR3 loop: CASSLRLAVYNEQFF. The CDR3 nucleotides read TGTGCCAGCAGTTTACGACTAGCGGTTTACAATGAGCAGTTCTTC. The chain carries TRBV27 and TRBJ2-1; 9 bases are shared with TRBD2. Germline V gene lookup returns CDR1 MNHEY and CDR2 SMNVEV (reference sequence). The CDR3 runs 15 residues. The junction had 3 bases not matched to a gene; V was cut back by 2 bases and J by 4 bases.